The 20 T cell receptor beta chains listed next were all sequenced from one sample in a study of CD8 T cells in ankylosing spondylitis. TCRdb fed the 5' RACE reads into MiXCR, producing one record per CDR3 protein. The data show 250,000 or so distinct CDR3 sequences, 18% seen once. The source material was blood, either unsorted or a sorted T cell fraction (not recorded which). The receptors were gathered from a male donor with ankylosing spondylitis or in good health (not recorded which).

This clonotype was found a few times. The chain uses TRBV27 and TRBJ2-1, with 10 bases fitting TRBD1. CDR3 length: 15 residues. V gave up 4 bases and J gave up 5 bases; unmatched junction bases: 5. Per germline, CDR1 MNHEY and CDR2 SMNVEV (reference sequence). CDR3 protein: CASSSGTGVNNEQFF. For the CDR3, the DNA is TGTGCCAGCAGTTCAGGGACAGGGGTAAACAATGAGCAGTTCTTC.

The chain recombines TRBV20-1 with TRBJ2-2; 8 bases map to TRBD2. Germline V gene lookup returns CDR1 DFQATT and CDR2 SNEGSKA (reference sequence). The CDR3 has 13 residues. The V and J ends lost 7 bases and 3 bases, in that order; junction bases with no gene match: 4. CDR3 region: CSVSGSYTGELFF. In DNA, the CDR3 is TGCAGTGTAAGCGGGAGTTACACCGGGGAGCTGTTTTTT.

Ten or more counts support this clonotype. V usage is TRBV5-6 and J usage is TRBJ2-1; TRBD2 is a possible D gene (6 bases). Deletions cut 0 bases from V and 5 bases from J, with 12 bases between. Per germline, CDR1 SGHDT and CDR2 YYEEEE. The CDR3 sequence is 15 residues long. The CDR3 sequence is CASSLVWLANNEQFF. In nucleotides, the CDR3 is TGTGCCAGCAGCTTGGTTTGGCTAGCGAACAATGAGCAGTTCTTC.

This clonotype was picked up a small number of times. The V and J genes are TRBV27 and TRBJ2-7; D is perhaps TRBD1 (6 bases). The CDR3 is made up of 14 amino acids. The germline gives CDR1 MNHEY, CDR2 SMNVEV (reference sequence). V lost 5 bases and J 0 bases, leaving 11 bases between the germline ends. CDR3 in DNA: TGTGCCAGCAGTCTAACGGGACACTCCTACGAGCAGTACTTC. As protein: CASSLTGHSYEQYF.

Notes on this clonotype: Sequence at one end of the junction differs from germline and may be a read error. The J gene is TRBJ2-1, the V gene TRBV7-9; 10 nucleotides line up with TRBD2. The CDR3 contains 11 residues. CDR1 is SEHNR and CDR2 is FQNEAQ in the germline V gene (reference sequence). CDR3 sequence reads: CASSLAGAHFF. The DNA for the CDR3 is TGTGCCAGCAGCCTAGCGGGGGCTCATTTCTTC.

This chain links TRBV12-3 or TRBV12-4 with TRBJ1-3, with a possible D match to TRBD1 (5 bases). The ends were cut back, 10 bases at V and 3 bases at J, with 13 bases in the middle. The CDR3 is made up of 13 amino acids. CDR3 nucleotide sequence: TGTGCCAACTCACAGGAGATTGGAAACACCATATATTTT. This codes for CANSQEIGNTIYF.

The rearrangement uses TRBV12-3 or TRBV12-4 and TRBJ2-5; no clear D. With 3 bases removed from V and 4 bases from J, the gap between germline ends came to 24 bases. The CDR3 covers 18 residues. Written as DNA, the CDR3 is TGTGCCAGCAGTTTGTCTTTGTTATCGGGCCCAGTGGCAGAGACCCAGTACTTC. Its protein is CASSLSLLSGPVAETQYF.

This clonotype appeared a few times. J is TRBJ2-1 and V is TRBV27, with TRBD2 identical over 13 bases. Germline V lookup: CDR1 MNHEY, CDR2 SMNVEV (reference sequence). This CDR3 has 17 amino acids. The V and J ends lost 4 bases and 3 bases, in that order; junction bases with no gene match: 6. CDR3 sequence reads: CASSSGLAGALYNEQFF. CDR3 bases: TGTGCCAGCAGTTCCGGACTAGCGGGGGCGCTCTACAATGAGCAGTTCTTC.

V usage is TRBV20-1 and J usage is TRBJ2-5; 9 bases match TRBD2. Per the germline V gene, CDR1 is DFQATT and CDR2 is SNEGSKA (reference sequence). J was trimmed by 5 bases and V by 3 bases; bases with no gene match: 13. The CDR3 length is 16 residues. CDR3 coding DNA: TGCAGTGCTAGCCCGGGACTAGCAACTCAAGGGGAGACCCAGTACTTC. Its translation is CSASPGLATQGETQYF.

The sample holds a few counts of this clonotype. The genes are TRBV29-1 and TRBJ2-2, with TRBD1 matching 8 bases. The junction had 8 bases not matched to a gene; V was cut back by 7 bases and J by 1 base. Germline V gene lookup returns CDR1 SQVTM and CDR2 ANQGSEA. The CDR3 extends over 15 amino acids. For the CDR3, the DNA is TGCAGCGCTGCGGGACAGGAGTTGAACACCGGGGAGCTGTTTTTT. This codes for CSAAGQELNTGELFF.

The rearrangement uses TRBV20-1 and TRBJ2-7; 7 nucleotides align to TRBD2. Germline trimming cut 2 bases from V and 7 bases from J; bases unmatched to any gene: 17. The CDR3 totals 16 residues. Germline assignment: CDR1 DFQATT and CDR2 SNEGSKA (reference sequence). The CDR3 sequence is CSARLTRSGVAGEQYF. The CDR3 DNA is TGCAGTGCTAGATTAACTAGAAGCGGGGTCGCCGGGGAGCAGTACTTC.

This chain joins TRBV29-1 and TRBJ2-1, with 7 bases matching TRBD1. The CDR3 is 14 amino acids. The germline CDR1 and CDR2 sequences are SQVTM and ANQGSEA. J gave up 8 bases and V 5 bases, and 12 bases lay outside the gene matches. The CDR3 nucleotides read TGCAGCGTTCACCGGGACAGCCCCCGGGATGAGCAGTTCTTC. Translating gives CSVHRDSPRDEQFF.

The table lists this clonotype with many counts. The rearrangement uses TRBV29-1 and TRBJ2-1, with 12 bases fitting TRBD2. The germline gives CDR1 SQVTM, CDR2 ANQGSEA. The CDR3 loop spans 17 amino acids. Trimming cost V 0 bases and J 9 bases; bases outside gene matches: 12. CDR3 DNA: TGCAGCGTTGAAGATGGGCTAGCGGGAGGGCCTCTCCTTGAGCAGTTCTTC. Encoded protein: CSVEDGLAGGPLLEQFF.

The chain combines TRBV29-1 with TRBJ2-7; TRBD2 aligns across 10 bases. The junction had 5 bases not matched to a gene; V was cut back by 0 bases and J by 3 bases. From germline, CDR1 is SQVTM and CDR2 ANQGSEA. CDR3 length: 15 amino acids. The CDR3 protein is CSVEEVVAGGYEQYF. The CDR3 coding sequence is TGCAGCGTTGAAGAGGTGGTAGCGGGAGGCTACGAGCAGTACTTC.

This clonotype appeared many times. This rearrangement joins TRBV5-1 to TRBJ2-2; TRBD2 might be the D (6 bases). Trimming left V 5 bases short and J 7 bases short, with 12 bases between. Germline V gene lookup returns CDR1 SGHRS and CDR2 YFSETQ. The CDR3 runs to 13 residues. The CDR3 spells CASSPAGSGELFF. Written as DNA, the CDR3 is TGCGCCAGCAGTCCGGCCGGGAGCGGGGAGCTGTTTTTT. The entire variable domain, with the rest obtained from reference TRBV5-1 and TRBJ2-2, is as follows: KAGVTQTPRYLIKTRGQQVTLSCSPISGHRSVSWYQQTPGQGLQFLFEYFSETQRNKGNFPGRFSGRQFSNSRSEMNVSTLELGDSALYLCASSPAGSGELFFGEGSRLTVL.

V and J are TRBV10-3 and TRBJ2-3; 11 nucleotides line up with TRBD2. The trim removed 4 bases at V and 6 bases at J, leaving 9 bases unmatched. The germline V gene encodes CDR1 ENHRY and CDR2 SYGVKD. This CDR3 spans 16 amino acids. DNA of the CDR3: TGTGCCATCAGTGGTGGGACGGGACTAGCGGTTGATACGCAGTATTTT. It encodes CAISGGTGLAVDTQYF.

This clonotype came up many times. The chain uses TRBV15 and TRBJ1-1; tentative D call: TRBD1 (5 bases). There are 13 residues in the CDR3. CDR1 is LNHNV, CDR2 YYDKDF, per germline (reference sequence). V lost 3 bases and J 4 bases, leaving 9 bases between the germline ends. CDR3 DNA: TGTGCCACCAGCAGTCCGGGGGGCACTGAAGCTTTCTTT. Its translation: CATSSPGGTEAFF.

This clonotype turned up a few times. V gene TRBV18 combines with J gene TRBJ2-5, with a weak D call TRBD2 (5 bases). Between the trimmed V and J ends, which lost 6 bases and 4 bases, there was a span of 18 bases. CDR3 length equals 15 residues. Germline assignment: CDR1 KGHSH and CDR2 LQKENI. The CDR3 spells CASSREGPWGETQYF. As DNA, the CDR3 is TGTGCCAGCTCGCGCGAGGGCCCCTGGGGAGAGACCCAGTACTTC.

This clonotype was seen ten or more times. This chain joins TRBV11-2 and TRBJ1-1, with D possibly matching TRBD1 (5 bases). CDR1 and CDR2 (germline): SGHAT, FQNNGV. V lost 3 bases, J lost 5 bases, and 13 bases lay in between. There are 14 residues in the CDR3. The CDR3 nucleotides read TGTGCCAGCAGCTTTAGGGGCTTGGGTACTGAAGCTTTCTTT. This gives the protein CASSFRGLGTEAFF.

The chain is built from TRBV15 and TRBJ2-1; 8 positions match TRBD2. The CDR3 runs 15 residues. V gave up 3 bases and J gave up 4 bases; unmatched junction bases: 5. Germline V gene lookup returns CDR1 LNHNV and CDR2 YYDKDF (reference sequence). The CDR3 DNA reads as TGTGCCACCAGCAGTAGAGCGGGAGTTTACAATGAGCAGTTCTTC. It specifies CATSSRAGVYNEQFF.